This is a list of T cell receptor beta chains from one sample in a study of chemoradiotherapy in HPV16-positive cancers. The protocol was immunoSEQ multiplex PCR, while the TCRdb copy is restricted to in-frame clones and leaves out a portion. The sample yields 6,500 to 8,500 clones, over 75% seen once. The sample was tumor tissue, taken from a patient who underwent chemoradiotherapy. The receptor set was obtained from a human donor with HPV-associated anogenital cancer. The CDR3 runs from the conserved cysteine through the conserved F or W. The D gene is left open where the match is weak. Clone size is not always given. Where it is, it says once, few, many or a class for expanded clones.

>.|TRBJ2-3|TRBV6-5|TRBD2
TGTGCCAGCAGAGGACTAGCGGGGGGTCGGGATACGCAGTATTTT
CASRGLAGGRDTQYF
>.|TRBJ1-3|TRBV19|.
TGTGCCAGTAGTACGCCGGGGGCAGGAGGAAACACCATATATTTT
CASSTPGAGGNTIYF
>.|TRBJ2-1|TRBV21-1|.
TGTGCCAGCAGCAATTACACTAGTATAAGTTACAATGAGCAGTTCTTC
CASSNYTSISYNEQFF
>.|TRBJ2-3|TRBV21-1|.
TGTGCCATCGACCGGGACAGGGCATCAGATACGCAGTATTTT
CAIDRDRASDTQYF
>once|TRBJ1-2|TRBV10-3|.
TGTGCCATCAGTGATAATGGGGCGCTTGGCTACACCTTC
CAISDNGALGYTF
>once|TRBJ1-3|TRBV7-9|.
TGTGCCAGCAGCTTAGGAGTGAACACCATATATTTT
CASSLGVNTIYF
>.|TRBJ1-1|TRBV28|.
TGTGCCAGCAGTTACGACCCCACTGAAGCTTTCTTT
CASSYDPTEAFF
>.|TRBJ1-3|TRBV10-3|.
TGTGCCATCAGTGACTCTGGAAACACCATATATTTT
CAISDSGNTIYF
>.|TRBJ1-1|TRBV9|.
TGTGCCAGCAGCGTAAGTCAGATGAACACTGAAGCTTTCTTT
CASSVSQMNTEAFF
>.|TRBJ2-7|TRBV4-1|.
TGCGCCAGCAGCCTGACCGGGACGTTGGACGAGCAGTACTTC
CASSLTGTLDEQYF
>.|TRBJ2-3|TRBV6-6|TRBD1
TGTGCCAGCAGTTATAACAGGGGTTCAGATACGCAGTATTTT
CASSYNRGSDTQYF
>.|TRBJ1-4|TRBV6-1|.
TGTGCCAGCAGTGTATTACAAGATAATGAAAAACTGTTTTTT
CASSVLQDNEKLFF
>.|TRBJ1-1|TRBV19|.
TGTGCCAGTAGTATTGGGGGGCTGGACACTGAAGCTTTCTTT
CASSIGGLDTEAFF
>.|TRBJ1-1|TRBV4-1|.
TGCGCCAGCAGCCCGGATCGAAGGGGCTCAAGGGCTTTCTTT
CASSPDRRGSRAFF
>once|TRBJ2-3|TRBV10-2|.
TGCGCCAGCAGTCGGGGGGCCAGGGATACGCAGTATTTT
CASSRGARDTQYF